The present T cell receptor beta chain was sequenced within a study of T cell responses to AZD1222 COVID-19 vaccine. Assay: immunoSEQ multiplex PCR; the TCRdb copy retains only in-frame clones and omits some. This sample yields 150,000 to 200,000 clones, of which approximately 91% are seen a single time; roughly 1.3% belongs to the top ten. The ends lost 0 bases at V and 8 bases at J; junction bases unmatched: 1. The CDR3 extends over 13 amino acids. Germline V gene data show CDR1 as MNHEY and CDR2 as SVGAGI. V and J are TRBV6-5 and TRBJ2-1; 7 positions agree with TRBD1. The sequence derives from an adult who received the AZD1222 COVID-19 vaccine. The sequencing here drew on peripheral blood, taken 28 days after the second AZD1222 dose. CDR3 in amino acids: CASSYSTGYEQFF. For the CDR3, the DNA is TGTGCCAGCAGTTACTCGACAGGGTATGAGCAGTTCTTC.